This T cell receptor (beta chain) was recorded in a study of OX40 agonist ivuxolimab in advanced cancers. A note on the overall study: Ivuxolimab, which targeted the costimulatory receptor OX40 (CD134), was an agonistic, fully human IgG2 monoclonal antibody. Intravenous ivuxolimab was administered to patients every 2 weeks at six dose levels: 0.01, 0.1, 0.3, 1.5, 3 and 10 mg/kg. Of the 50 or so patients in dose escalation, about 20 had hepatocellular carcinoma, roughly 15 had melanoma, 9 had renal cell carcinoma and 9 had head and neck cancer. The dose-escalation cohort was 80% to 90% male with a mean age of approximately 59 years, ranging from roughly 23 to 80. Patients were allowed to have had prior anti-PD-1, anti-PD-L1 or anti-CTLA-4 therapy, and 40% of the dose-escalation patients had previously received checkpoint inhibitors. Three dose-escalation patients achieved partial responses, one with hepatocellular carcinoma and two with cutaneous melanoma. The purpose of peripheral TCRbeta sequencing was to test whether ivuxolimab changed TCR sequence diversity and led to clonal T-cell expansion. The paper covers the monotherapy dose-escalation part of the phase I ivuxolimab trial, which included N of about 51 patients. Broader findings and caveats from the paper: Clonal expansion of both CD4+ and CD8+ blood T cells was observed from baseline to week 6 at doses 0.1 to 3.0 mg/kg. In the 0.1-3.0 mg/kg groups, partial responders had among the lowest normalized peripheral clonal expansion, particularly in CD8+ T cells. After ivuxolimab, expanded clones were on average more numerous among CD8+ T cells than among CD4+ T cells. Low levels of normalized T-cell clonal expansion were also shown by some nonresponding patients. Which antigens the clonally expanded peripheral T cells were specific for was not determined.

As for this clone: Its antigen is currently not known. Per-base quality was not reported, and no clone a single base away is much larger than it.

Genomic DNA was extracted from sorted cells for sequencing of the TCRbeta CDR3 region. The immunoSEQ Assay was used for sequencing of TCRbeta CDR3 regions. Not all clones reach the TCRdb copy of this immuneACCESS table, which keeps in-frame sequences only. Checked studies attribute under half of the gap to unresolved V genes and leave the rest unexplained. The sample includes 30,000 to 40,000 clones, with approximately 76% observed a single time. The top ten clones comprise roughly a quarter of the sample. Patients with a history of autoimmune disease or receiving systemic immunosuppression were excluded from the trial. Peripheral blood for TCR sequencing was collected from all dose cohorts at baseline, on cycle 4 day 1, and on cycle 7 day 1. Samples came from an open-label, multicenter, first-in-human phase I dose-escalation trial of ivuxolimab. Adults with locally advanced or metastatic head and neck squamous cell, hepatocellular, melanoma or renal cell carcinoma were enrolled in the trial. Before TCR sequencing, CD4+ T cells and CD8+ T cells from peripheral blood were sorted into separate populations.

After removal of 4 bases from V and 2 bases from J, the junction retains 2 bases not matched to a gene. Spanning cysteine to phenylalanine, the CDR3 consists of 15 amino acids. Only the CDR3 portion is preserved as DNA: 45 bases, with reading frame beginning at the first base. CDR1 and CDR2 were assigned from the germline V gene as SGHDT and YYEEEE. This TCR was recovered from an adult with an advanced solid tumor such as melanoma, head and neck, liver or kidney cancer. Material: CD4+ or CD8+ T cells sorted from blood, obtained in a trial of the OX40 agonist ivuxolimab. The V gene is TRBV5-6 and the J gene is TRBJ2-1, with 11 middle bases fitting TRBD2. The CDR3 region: CASSLGLAAYNEQFF. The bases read TGTGCCAGCAGCCTGGGACTAGCGGCCTACAATGAGCAGTTCTTC.